The 8 T cell receptor beta chains below come from one sample, sequenced in a study of T-cell reconstitution after alpha-beta-depleted transplantation in children. For TCRbeta, the library was prepared with unique molecular identifiers. Via MiXCR, TCRdb re-called the PCR reads, giving one row per CDR3 protein. The table lists some 530,000 distinct CDR3 sequences, about an eighth of them singletons. The sequencing used PBMCs from the stem cell graft donor, collected from the stem cell graft. These receptors originate from a human donor who donated a stem cell graft to a child with combined immunodeficiency.

This clonotype was recorded a few times. This rearrangement joins TRBV5-1 to TRBJ2-7; TRBD1 aligns across 11 bases. The CDR3 is 17 residues long. CDR1 and CDR2 (germline): SGHRS, YFSETQ. Trimming took 0 bases from V and 4 from J; bases not matched to a gene: 9. Here the CDR3 reads CASSLARPGTGGYEQYF. The CDR3 DNA reads as TGCGCCAGCAGCTTGGCTCGTCCCGGGACAGGGGGTTACGAGCAGTACTTC.

This chain links TRBV6-1 with TRBJ1-4, with D tentatively TRBD1 (5 bases). Trimming left V 8 bases short and J 2 bases short, with 12 bases between. The CDR3 extends over 14 amino acids. Germline CDR1 and CDR2: MNHNS and SASEGT. CDR3 residues: CASGAVGTNEKLFF. The CDR3 DNA is TGTGCCAGCGGGGCAGTGGGCACTAATGAAAAACTGTTTTTT.

The V gene is TRBV5-4, the J gene TRBJ1-1, with D tentatively TRBD1 (5 bases). Germline assignment: CDR1 SGHNT and CDR2 YYREEE (reference sequence). The CDR3 is 16 residues long. V was trimmed by 4 bases and J by 5 bases, leaving 21 bases between them. DNA of the CDR3: TGTGCCAGCAGCATGGCGACAGCCAGGGTGGGTACTGAAGCTTTCTTT. Its translation is CASSMATARVGTEAFF. Drawing the rest from reference TRBV5-4 and TRBJ1-1, the complete variable domain is ETGVTQSPTHLIKTRGQQVTLRCSSQSGHNTVSWYQQALGQGPQFIFQYYREEENGRGNFPPRFSGLQFPNYSSELNVNALELDDSALYLCASSMATARVGTEAFFGQGTRLTVV.

This clonotype was detected only a few times. The rearrangement uses TRBV12-3 or TRBV12-4 and TRBJ2-7; tentative D call: TRBD2 (6 bases). V gave up 4 bases and J gave up 2 bases, with 21 bases separating them. This CDR3 comprises 17 residues. The CDR3 is CASSSPYSGGITYEQYF. Here the CDR3 DNA reads TGTGCCAGCAGTTCACCCTATAGCGGAGGGATTACCTACGAGCAGTACTTC.

This clonotype was observed many times. This chain uses TRBV20-1 with TRBJ2-7; a possible D gene is TRBD2 (6 bases). Germline assignment: CDR1 DFQATT and CDR2 SNEGSKA (reference sequence). Between the trimmed V and J ends, which lost 3 bases and 4 bases, there was a span of 19 bases. The CDR3 extends over 15 amino acids. CDR3 protein: CSASYGIPGVYEQYF. The CDR3 nucleotides are TGCAGTGCTAGCTACGGGATCCCGGGGGTATACGAGCAGTACTTC.

The rearrangement uses TRBV6-5 and TRBJ1-1; TRBD1 aligns across 7 bases. The ends lost 2 bases at V and 4 bases at J; junction bases unmatched: 13. Germline lookup yields CDR1 MNHEY and CDR2 SVGAGI. The CDR3 length is 17 residues. This CDR3 is CASSYATSTGVSTEAFF. The CDR3 bases are TGTGCCAGCAGTTACGCGACATCCACAGGGGTGAGCACTGAAGCTTTCTTT.

This clonotype occurred a few times. The V call is TRBV9, the J call TRBJ1-4, with TRBD1 as a possible D gene (5 bases). The CDR3 is 15 residues long. The germline gives CDR1 SGDLS, CDR2 YYNGEE. Trimming took off 0 bases at V and 2 bases at J, with 8 bases between the two ends. The CDR3 bases are TGTGCCAGCAGCGTAGCTGGGGCCACTAATGAAAAACTGTTTTTT. Protein sequence: CASSVAGATNEKLFF.

A few counts support this clonotype. CDR3 nucleotide sequence: TGCAGTGCAGAGGACAGGGCTAATCAGCCCCAGCATTTT. It yields the protein CSAEDRANQPQHF. The V gene is TRBV20-1, the J gene TRBJ1-5, with 8 positions matching TRBD1. The CDR3 loop spans 13 amino acids. The V and J ends lost 6 bases and 4 bases, in that order; junction bases with no gene match: 5. Germline CDR1 is DFQATT and CDR2 is SNEGSKA (reference sequence).